These 20 T cell receptor beta chains came from one sample sequenced in a study of blood T cell repertoires in COVID-19. TCRdb's table, derived via immunoSEQ multiplex PCR, lists solely in-frame clones and lacks some. This table holds fewer than 250,000 clones, 83% found once. Sequenced material: PBMCs or T cells enriched from blood (not recorded which). These receptors were obtained from a woman in her thirties or forties who had been exposed to COVID-19.

V gene TRBV7-9 combines with J gene TRBJ1-1; D gene ambiguous. This CDR3 has 14 residues. V was cut by 6 bases and J by 2 bases, with 13 bases left in between. In germline, CDR1 is SEHNR, CDR2 FQNEAQ (reference sequence). The CDR3 protein is CASSSGLGNTEAFF. The CDR3 nucleotides are TGTGCCAGCAGTTCAGGCCTCGGAAACACTGAAGCTTTCTTT.

CDR3 sequence: CASSLTTGRYEQYF. CDR3 sequence (DNA): TGCGCCAGCAGCCTCACGACAGGGAGATACGAGCAGTACTTC. This rearrangement joins TRBV5-1 to TRBJ2-7; TRBD1 matches 7 bases. The junction had 8 bases not matched to a gene; V was cut back by 4 bases and J by 4 bases. The CDR3 contains 14 residues. Per the germline V gene, CDR1 is SGHRS and CDR2 is YFSETQ.

The chain recombines TRBV4-3 with TRBJ2-1; 7 nucleotides agree with TRBD2. CDR3 length: 18 residues. V trimming: 2 bases; J trimming: 0 bases; junction bases outside the gene matches: 10. Germline V gives CDR1 LGHNA, CDR2 YSLEER. The DNA of the CDR3 is TGCGCCAGCAGCCAAAAGGGAGGGGCCCCGAGCTCCTACAATGAGCAGTTCTTC. It codes for CASSQKGGAPSSYNEQFF.

CDR3 in amino acids: CASSFGADGNTEAFF. The DNA for the CDR3 is TGTGCCAGCAGTTTTGGGGCTGACGGGAACACTGAAGCTTTCTTT. The rearrangement links TRBV27 to TRBJ1-1; D may be TRBD1 (5 bases). The CDR3 loop spans 15 amino acids. Germline V gene lookup returns CDR1 MNHEY and CDR2 SMNVEV (reference sequence). The V end lost 3 bases, the J end lost 1 base, and 12 bases lay between the germline ends.

The rearrangement uses TRBV10-3 and TRBJ1-6; D not certain. CDR3 length: 14 amino acids. The germline V gene has CDR1 ENHRY and CDR2 SYGVKD. The V end was cut by 4 bases, the J end by 10 bases, with 14 bases between. The CDR3 sequence is CAISGAGAGSPLHF. DNA of the CDR3: TGTGCCATCAGTGGCGCGGGAGCCGGGTCACCCCTCCACTTT.

This clone was seen a few times. The rearrangement links TRBV7-9 to TRBJ2-7; TRBD1 matches at 7 bases. The germline CDR1 and CDR2 sequences are SEHNR and FQNEAQ (reference sequence). CDR3 size: 15 residues. V lost 3 bases to trimming and J lost 3 bases; unmatched junction nucleotides: 8. For the CDR3, the DNA is TGTGCCAGCAGCTTTCCCTCGGGGACAGACTACGAGCAGTACTTC. The encoded protein is CASSFPSGTDYEQYF.

Only a few counts were recorded for this clone. The CDR3 reads CASSSRTSGGTYNEQFF. CDR3 DNA: TGTGCCAGCAGTTCCCGGACTAGCGGGGGAACTTACAATGAGCAGTTCTTC. The chain combines TRBV6-2 or TRBV6-3 with TRBJ2-1, with TRBD2 matching over 13 bases. CDR3 length: 17 residues. After removal of 4 bases from V and 4 bases from J, the junction contained 7 bases not matched to a gene. Germline V CDR1 and CDR2: MNHEY, SVGEGT.

This chain uses TRBV7-3 with TRBJ1-6; D may be TRBD1 (5 bases). CDR3 length equals 19 residues. Trimming cost V 6 bases and J 0 bases, with 21 bases left between them. CDR1 is SGHTA, CDR2 FQGTGA, per germline. CDR3 sequence reads: CASRLMRGRVSSYNSPLHF. The CDR3 region has the DNA TGTGCCAGCAGGTTGATGCGTGGCAGGGTAAGCTCCTATAATTCACCCCTCCACTTT.

The chain recombines TRBV18 with TRBJ2-7; 12 bases fit TRBD2. V lost 0 bases, J lost 0 bases, and 18 bases stayed unmatched. From germline, CDR1 is KGHSH and CDR2 LQKENI. CDR3 length equals 22 residues. CDR3 loop: CASSPPVGFGASGGASSYEQYF. DNA for the CDR3: TGTGCCAGCTCACCACCGGTAGGATTTGGGGCTAGCGGGGGGGCCAGCTCCTACGAGCAGTACTTC.

The J gene is TRBJ2-7, the V gene TRBV5-4; D is possibly TRBD1 (7 bases). The length of the CDR3 is 16 residues. Trimming pared 0 bases from V and 3 bases from J, leaving 16 bases between. Germline loops: CDR1 SGHNT, CDR2 YYREEE (reference sequence). CDR3 in amino acids: CASSLGPRGADYEQYF. The CDR3 region has the DNA TGTGCCAGCAGCTTGGGGCCCAGGGGGGCAGACTACGAGCAGTACTTC.

The chain uses TRBV10-3 and TRBJ1-5, with D perhaps TRBD1 (6 bases). The CDR3 runs 14 residues. Trimming removed 2 bases at V and 4 bases at J, with 9 bases between. The germline gives CDR1 ENHRY, CDR2 SYGVKD. The DNA of the CDR3 is TGTGCCATCAGTGAGAGCAGGGGAAATCAGCCCCAGCATTTT. Protein product: CAISESRGNQPQHF.

V gene TRBV6-4 combines with J gene TRBJ2-7; tentative D call: TRBD2 (5 bases). The V and J ends lost 6 bases and 2 bases respectively, with 14 bases between them. The CDR3 covers 14 residues. Per the germline V gene, CDR1 is MRHNA and CDR2 is SNTAGT. CDR3 in amino acids: CASRFARAAYEQYF. In nucleotides, the CDR3 is TGTGCCAGCAGGTTCGCGAGGGCAGCCTACGAGCAGTACTTC.

In its sample, this clone was seen once. Distinct nucleotide sequences in the sample also encode this CDR3. V is TRBV9 and J is TRBJ1-3; D not certain. This CDR3 comprises 14 residues. Trimming shortened V by 2 bases and J by 0 bases, and 6 bases separated the two germline ends. The germline CDR1 and CDR2 sequences are SGDLS and YYNGEE. In nucleotides, the CDR3 is TGTGCCAGCAGCGTCGGGAGCTCTGGAAACACCATATATTTT. This translates into CASSVGSSGNTIYF.

The chain joins TRBV28 to TRBJ1-2, with TRBD1 matching over 8 bases. V lost 7 bases to trimming and J lost 4 bases; unmatched junction nucleotides: 17. Germline CDR1 MDHEN, CDR2 SYDVKM. The CDR3 spans 17 residues. In DNA form, the CDR3 reads TGTGCCAGCATTCCGGGGACAGGTTTATTTCGAGGCTATGGCTACACCTTC. As protein: CASIPGTGLFRGYGYTF.

As to this clone: The sample carries other DNA sequences with the same CDR3. The V gene is TRBV14, the J gene TRBJ1-3; D is undetermined. Looked up from germline, CDR1 is SGHDN and CDR2 is FVKESK. Trimming left V 4 bases short and J 4 bases short, with 5 bases between. There are 12 residues in the CDR3. The CDR3: CASSPSGNTIYF. CDR3 coding DNA: TGTGCCAGCAGCCCCTCCGGAAACACCATATATTTT.

This clone showed up just a few times. V usage is TRBV5-8 and J usage is TRBJ1-3; the D is unclear. Trimming pared 2 bases from V and 4 bases from J, leaving 4 bases between. Germline lookup yields CDR1 SGHTS and CDR2 YDEGEE. The CDR3 spans 12 residues. The CDR3 here is CASSFRGNTIYF. DNA of the CDR3: TGTGCCAGCAGCTTTCGGGGAAACACCATATATTTT.

The gene calls are TRBV28 and TRBJ1-2, with D maybe TRBD1 (5 bases). V was shortened by 5 bases and J by 8 bases, with 9 bases between the two germline ends. The CDR3 has 11 residues. Per germline, CDR1 MDHEN and CDR2 SYDVKM. The CDR3 DNA is TGTGCCAGCAGTCCCCAGGGAGGCTACACCTTC. It encodes CASSPQGGYTF.

This chain uses TRBV14 with TRBJ2-7; 9 bases map to TRBD2. V was pared by 4 bases and J by 6 bases, with 13 bases of the junction left unmatched. This CDR3 is built from 16 residues. Germline lookup yields CDR1 SGHDN and CDR2 FVKESK. Written as DNA, the CDR3 is TGTGCCAGCAGCCCGCAGCCTGGCGGGGGGGCAGGCGAGCAGTACTTC. It specifies CASSPQPGGGAGEQYF.

V is TRBV3-1 (or the pseudogene TRBV3-2) and J is TRBJ1-2, with 7 positions matching TRBD1. CDR3 size: 14 residues. Germline V CDR1 and CDR2: LGHDT, YNNKEL (reference sequence). The V gene end was trimmed by 5 bases and the J gene end by 8 bases; junction bases not matched to a gene: 11. The CDR3 reads CASSSRRTGEGYTF. CDR3 nucleotides: TGTGCCAGCAGCTCCCGAAGAACAGGGGAGGGCTACACCTTC.

The rearrangement joins TRBV6-5 to TRBJ2-6; the D is unclear. The CDR3 has 13 residues. The germline gives CDR1 MNHEY, CDR2 SVGAGI. V gave up 7 bases and J gave up 1 base, with 5 bases separating them. CDR3 in amino acids: CASTRSGANVLTF. In DNA form, the CDR3 reads TGTGCCAGCACCCGTTCTGGGGCCAACGTCCTGACTTTC.